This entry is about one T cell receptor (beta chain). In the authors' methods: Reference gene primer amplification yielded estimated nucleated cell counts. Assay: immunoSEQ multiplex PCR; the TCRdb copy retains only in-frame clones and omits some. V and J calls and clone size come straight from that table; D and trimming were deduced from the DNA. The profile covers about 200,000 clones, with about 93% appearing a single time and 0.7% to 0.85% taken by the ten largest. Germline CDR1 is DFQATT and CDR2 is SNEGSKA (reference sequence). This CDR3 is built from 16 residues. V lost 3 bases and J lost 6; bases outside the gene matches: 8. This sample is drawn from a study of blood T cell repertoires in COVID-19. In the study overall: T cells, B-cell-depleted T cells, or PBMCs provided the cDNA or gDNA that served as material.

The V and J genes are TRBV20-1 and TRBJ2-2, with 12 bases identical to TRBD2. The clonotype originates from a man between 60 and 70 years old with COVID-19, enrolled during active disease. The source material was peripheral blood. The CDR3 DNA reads TGCAGTGCTAGTCCAGCCCTAGCGGGGGGGGCCGGGGAGCTGTTTTTT. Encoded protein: CSASPALAGGAGELFF.